The 23 T cell receptor beta chains presented below share a single source sample, sequenced in a study of beta chain features in type 1 diabetes. Study-level results: For Type 1 diabetes patients, all four CD4+ subsets carried TCRB CDR3s that were moderately but significantly shorter.

No antigen is known for these receptors. Every isolated RNA sample was fully reverse transcribed, so sequencing captured expressed TCRB transcripts. Clones were read by immunoSEQ multiplex PCR, and TCRdb kept only the in-frame ones, dropping some. The sample includes about 270,000 clones, approximately 15% of them seen just once. Sequences were obtained from naive CD4+ T cells from blood. The receptors were gathered from a man under 40 with type 1 diabetes.

The table lists this clone with a few counts. The chain has TRBV6-1 and TRBJ2-7; 9 nucleotides match TRBD1. CDR3 length equals 13 residues. V trimming: 10 bases; J trimming: 6 bases; junction bases outside the gene matches: 10. The germline V gene encodes CDR1 MNHNS and CDR2 SASEGT. Here the CDR3 reads CATSGQGMGEQYF. CDR3 nucleotides: TGTGCCACTAGCGGACAGGGGATGGGCGAGCAGTACTTC.

This chain uses TRBV20-1 with TRBJ2-5; 7 bases align to TRBD1. The CDR3 consists of 11 residues. Germline V gene lookup returns CDR1 DFQATT and CDR2 SNEGSKA (reference sequence). With V trimmed by 6 bases and J by 11 bases, 9 bases remained unmatched. In DNA form, the CDR3 reads TGCAGTGCCCGGGACAGCCGGGTACAGTACTTC. This sequence encodes CSARDSRVQYF.

The rearrangement links TRBV9 to TRBJ1-2; D remains ambiguous. The germline V gene has CDR1 SGDLS and CDR2 YYNGEE. This CDR3 comprises 14 residues. The V end was cut by 4 bases, the J end by 0 bases, with 10 bases between. The CDR3 loop reads CASSPIKANYGYTF. In DNA, the CDR3 is TGTGCCAGCAGCCCTATCAAAGCTAACTATGGCTACACCTTC.

The rearrangement uses TRBV4-1 and TRBJ1-5; 8 nucleotides line up with TRBD1. V shed 1 base, J shed 5 bases, and the junction held 4 bases outside the gene matches. From germline, CDR1 is MGHRA and CDR2 YSYEKL. This CDR3 is 15 amino acids long. The CDR3 bases are TGCGCCAGCAGCCAAGCGGACAGGGATGATCAGCCCCAGCATTTT. Translated, it gives CASSQADRDDQPQHF.

This clone appeared a few times. The chain couples TRBV5-4 to TRBJ1-2; D remains ambiguous. This CDR3 contains 14 residues. V shed 0 bases and J shed 8 bases, with 14 bases lying between them. The germline V gene has CDR1 SGHNT and CDR2 YYREEE (reference sequence). The DNA of the CDR3 is TGTGCCAGCAGCTTGGAATCGGGCGCGGGCGGCTACACCTTC. Protein sequence: CASSLESGAGGYTF.

This chain joins TRBV5-1 and TRBJ1-3, with a weak D call TRBD1 (5 bases). V dropped 4 bases and J dropped 0 bases, with 8 bases sitting between them. The germline gives CDR1 SGHRS, CDR2 YFSETQ. This CDR3 has 14 amino acids. CDR3 nucleotides: TGCGCCAGCAGCCCGACAGCCTCTGGAAACACCATATATTTT. As protein: CASSPTASGNTIYF.

The chain links TRBV7-2 to TRBJ2-7; 9 nucleotides agree with TRBD1. V was pared by 7 bases and J by 3 bases, with 7 bases of the junction left unmatched. The CDR3 runs to 14 residues. Germline values: CDR1 SGHTA, CDR2 FQGNSA. This CDR3 is CASTPPDRGYEQYF. As DNA, the CDR3 is TGTGCCAGCACCCCCCCGGACAGGGGCTACGAGCAGTACTTC.

V is TRBV5-1 and J is TRBJ1-5; D uncertain. The CDR3 runs to 14 residues. Germline values: CDR1 SGHRS, CDR2 YFSETQ. V was pared by 5 bases and J by 5 bases, with 14 bases between. The CDR3 region is CASRQTLGDQPQHF. The CDR3 DNA follows: TGCGCCAGCAGACAGACCCTCGGGGATCAGCCCCAGCATTTT. Full variable domain (missing parts from reference TRBV5-1 and TRBJ1-5): KAGVTQTPRYLIKTRGQQVTLSCSPISGHRSVSWYQQTPGQGLQFLFEYFSETQRNKGNFPGRFSGRQFSNSRSEMNVSTLELGDSALYLCASRQTLGDQPQHFGDGTRLSIL.

Of note for this clone: Additional DNA sequences in this sample encode the identical CDR3. The J gene is TRBJ1-1, the V gene TRBV19; D might be TRBD1 (5 bases). This CDR3 is built from 14 residues. The germline V gene encodes CDR1 LNHDA and CDR2 SQIVND (reference sequence). V shed 1 base and J shed 0 bases, with 6 bases lying between them. CDR3 nucleotides: TGTGCCAGTAGTATAGGACAGATGAACACTGAAGCTTTCTTT. It specifies CASSIGQMNTEAFF.

This clone occurred a few times. V usage is TRBV5-6 and J usage is TRBJ2-1, with 9 bases fitting TRBD1. Germline V gene sequence: CDR1 SGHDT, CDR2 YYEEEE. The length of the CDR3 is 15 residues. J was trimmed by 7 bases and V by 6 bases; bases with no gene match: 11. CDR3 bases: TGTGCCAGCACCCCCGGGACAGGGATTGTTAATGAGCAGTTCTTC. It specifies CASTPGTGIVNEQFF.

This clone was detected many times. This chain connects TRBV2 to TRBJ2-4; no reliable D call. This CDR3 has 13 amino acids. CDR1 is SNHLY, CDR2 FYNNEI, per germline. V dropped 6 bases and J dropped 1 base, with 7 bases sitting between them. CDR3 sequence: CASSTEAKNIQYF. The CDR3 coding sequence is TGTGCCAGCAGCACCGAGGCCAAAAACATTCAGTACTTC.

The chain couples TRBV15 to TRBJ2-4; 11 bases map to TRBD2. The trim removed 6 bases at V and 8 bases at J, leaving 9 bases unmatched. This CDR3 has 15 amino acids. Germline CDR1 LNHNV, CDR2 YYDKDF (reference sequence). This chain's CDR3 is CATRGLAGLGDIQYF. The CDR3 DNA follows: TGTGCCACCAGAGGACTAGCGGGTCTGGGAGACATTCAGTACTTC.

The chain carries TRBV9 and TRBJ1-5, with D possibly being TRBD1 (5 bases). Germline V gene lookup returns CDR1 SGDLS and CDR2 YYNGEE. The V end lost 3 bases, the J end lost 3 bases, and 13 bases lay between the germline ends. The CDR3 length is 15 residues. CDR3 coding DNA: TGTGCCAGCAGCGCCACAGACAGATCCAATCAGCCCCAGCATTTT. This codes for CASSATDRSNQPQHF.

The chain links TRBV19 to TRBJ2-3, with D possibly being TRBD1 (6 bases). This CDR3 has 13 residues. V lost 5 bases, J lost 9 bases, and 15 bases lay in between. Looked up from germline, CDR1 is LNHDA and CDR2 is SQIVND (reference sequence). The CDR3: CASSSLQGDTQYF. DNA of the CDR3: TGTGCCAGTAGTTCCTTACAGGGTGACACGCAGTATTTT.

Only a few counts were recorded for this clone. CDR3 sequence (DNA): TGTGCCAGCAGTCCCGGGACAGTCTACAATGAGCAGTTCTTC. Translated: CASSPGTVYNEQFF. This sequence joins TRBV5-4 and TRBJ2-1, with TRBD1 matching over 7 bases. This CDR3 is built from 14 residues. The J segment lost 3 bases and the V segment lost 5 bases, leaving 5 bases of the junction unmatched. Germline CDR1 reads SGHNT; CDR2 reads YYREEE (reference sequence). Variable domain in full (rest from reference TRBV5-4 and TRBJ2-1): ETGVTQSPTHLIKTRGQQVTLRCSSQSGHNTVSWYQQALGQGPQFIFQYYREEENGRGNFPPRFSGLQFPNYSSELNVNALELDDSALYLCASSPGTVYNEQFFGPGTRLTVL.

The chain couples TRBV30 to TRBJ2-7, with 8 bases matching TRBD2. Germline lookup yields CDR1 GTSNPN and CDR2 SVGIG (reference sequence). Trimming cost V 5 bases and J 1 base; bases outside gene matches: 7. There are 14 residues in the CDR3. The CDR3 sequence: CAWGPGTSSYEQYF. In nucleotides, the CDR3 is TGTGCCTGGGGGCCTGGGACTAGTTCCTACGAGCAGTACTTC.

This chain connects TRBV15 to TRBJ1-1; D is possibly TRBD1 (5 bases). The germline CDR1 and CDR2 sequences are LNHNV and YYDKDF (reference sequence). The V gene lost 3 bases and the J gene lost 3 bases, with 11 bases spanning the gap. The CDR3 sequence is 14 residues long. This chain's CDR3 is CATSRVTGDTEAFF. The DNA of the CDR3 is TGTGCCACCAGCAGGGTTACAGGAGACACTGAAGCTTTCTTT. Complete variable domain (other parts from reference TRBV15 and TRBJ1-1): DAMVIQNPRYQVTQFGKPVTLSCSQTLNHNVMYWYQQKSSQAPKLLFHYYDKDFNNEADTPDNFQSRRPNTSFCFLDIRSPGLGDTAMYLCATSRVTGDTEAFFGQGTRLTVV.

This clone has more than one count but fewer than ten. The gene calls are TRBV5-1 and TRBJ2-1; the match to TRBD2 covers 10 bases. CDR3 length: 17 residues. Germline CDR1 reads SGHRS; CDR2 reads YFSETQ. With 0 bases clipped from V and 2 bases from J, the junction kept 5 bases outside the gene matches. As DNA, the CDR3 is TGCGCCAGCAGCTTGGGGTTAGCGGGAGGCACCTACAATGAGCAGTTCTTC. As protein: CASSLGLAGGTYNEQFF.

J is TRBJ1-5 and V is TRBV30, with D hard to call. V was pared by 0 bases and J by 6 bases, with 12 bases between. The germline V gene has CDR1 GTSNPN and CDR2 SVGIG (reference sequence). There are 14 residues in the CDR3. CDR3 in amino acids: CAWSVLQSGQPQHF. The CDR3 bases are TGTGCCTGGAGTGTTCTACAGAGTGGTCAGCCCCAGCATTTT.

There are a few counts of this clone. V gene TRBV14 combines with J gene TRBJ2-7; D is perhaps TRBD2 (6 bases). The CDR3 is made up of 12 amino acids. Germline V gene lookup returns CDR1 SGHDN and CDR2 FVKESK. Trimming shortened V by 5 bases and J by 4 bases, and 9 bases separated the two germline ends. CDR3 nucleotide sequence: TGTGCCAGCAGCAATAGCGGTTACGAGCAGTACTTC. Protein: CASSNSGYEQYF.

The J gene is TRBJ1-5, the V gene TRBV2; 8 bases match TRBD1. This CDR3 region has 15 residues. Germline V gene lookup returns CDR1 SNHLY and CDR2 FYNNEI. Trimming removed 3 bases from V and 6 bases from J; junction bases left unmatched: 7. CDR3 sequence (DNA): TGTGCCAGCAGTGATTCAACAGGGGGAGTTCAGCCCCAGCATTTT. This sequence encodes CASSDSTGGVQPQHF.

The J gene is TRBJ1-1, the V gene TRBV19; 7 nucleotides line up with TRBD1. The CDR3 consists of 16 residues. The ends lost 0 bases at V and 2 bases at J; junction bases unmatched: 6. Germline CDR1 and CDR2: LNHDA and SQIVND (reference sequence). CDR3 protein: CASSIDLNRGNTEAFF. In nucleotides, the CDR3 is TGTGCCAGTAGTATAGACCTCAACAGGGGTAACACTGAAGCTTTCTTT.

This clone was observed a handful of times. The chain combines TRBV5-4 with TRBJ1-1; tentative D call: TRBD1 (6 bases). Trimming pared 0 bases from V and 4 bases from J, leaving 7 bases between. There are 13 residues in the CDR3. Germline V gene data show CDR1 as SGHNT and CDR2 as YYREEE (reference sequence). The CDR3 here is CASSLDRVTEAFF. DNA for the CDR3: TGTGCCAGCAGCTTGGACAGGGTCACTGAAGCTTTCTTT.